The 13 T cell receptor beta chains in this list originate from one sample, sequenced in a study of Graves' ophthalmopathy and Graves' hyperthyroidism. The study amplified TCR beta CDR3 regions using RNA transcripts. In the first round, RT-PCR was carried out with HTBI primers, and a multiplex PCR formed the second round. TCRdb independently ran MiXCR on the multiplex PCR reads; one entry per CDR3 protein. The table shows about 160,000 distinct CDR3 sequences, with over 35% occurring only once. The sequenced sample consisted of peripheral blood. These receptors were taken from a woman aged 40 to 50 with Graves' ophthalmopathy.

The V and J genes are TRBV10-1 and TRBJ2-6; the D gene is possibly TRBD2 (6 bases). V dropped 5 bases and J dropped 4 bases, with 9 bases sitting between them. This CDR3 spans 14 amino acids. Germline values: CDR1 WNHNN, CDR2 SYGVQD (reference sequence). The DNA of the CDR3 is TGCGCCAGCAGTAATGGAGGGGGGGCCAACGTCCTGACTTTC. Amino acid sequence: CASSNGGGANVLTF.

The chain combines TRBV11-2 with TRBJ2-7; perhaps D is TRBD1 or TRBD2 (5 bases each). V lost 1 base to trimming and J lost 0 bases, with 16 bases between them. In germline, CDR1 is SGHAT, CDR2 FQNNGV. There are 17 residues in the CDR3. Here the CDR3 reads CASSLVGTAKLSYEQYF. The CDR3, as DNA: TGTGCCAGCAGCTTAGTTGGGACCGCAAAGCTCTCCTACGAGCAGTACTTC.

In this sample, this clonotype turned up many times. CDR3 bases: TGTGCCAGCAGCCTGGCGGCGGGAGTCTCCTACGAGCAGTACTTC. Translation gives CASSLAAGVSYEQYF. This chain uses TRBV4-2 with TRBJ2-7; 7 nucleotides line up with TRBD2. Germline CDR1 LGHNA, CDR2 YNFKEQ. The CDR3 totals 15 residues. V lost 4 bases to trimming and J lost 0 bases; unmatched junction nucleotides: 6.

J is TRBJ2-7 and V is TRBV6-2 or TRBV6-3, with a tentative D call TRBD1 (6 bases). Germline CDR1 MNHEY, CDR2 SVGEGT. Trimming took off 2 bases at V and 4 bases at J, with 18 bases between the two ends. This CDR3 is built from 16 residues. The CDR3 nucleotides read TGTGCCAGCAGTTACGGTGACAGGAGGACCCATTACGAGCAGTACTTC. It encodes CASSYGDRRTHYEQYF.

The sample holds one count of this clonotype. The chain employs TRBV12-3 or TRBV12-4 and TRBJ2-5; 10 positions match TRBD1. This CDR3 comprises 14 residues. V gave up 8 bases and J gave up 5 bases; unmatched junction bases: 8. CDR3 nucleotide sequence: TGTGCCAGCGCCCAGACAGGGGGCGGGGAGACCCAGTACTTC. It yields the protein CASAQTGGGETQYF.

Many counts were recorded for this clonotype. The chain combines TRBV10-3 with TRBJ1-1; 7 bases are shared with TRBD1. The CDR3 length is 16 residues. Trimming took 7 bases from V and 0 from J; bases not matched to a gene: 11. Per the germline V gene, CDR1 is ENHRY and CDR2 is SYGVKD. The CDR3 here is CAIIRTGRALNTEAFF. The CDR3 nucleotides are TGTGCCATCATCCGGACAGGCAGGGCCTTGAACACTGAAGCTTTCTTT.

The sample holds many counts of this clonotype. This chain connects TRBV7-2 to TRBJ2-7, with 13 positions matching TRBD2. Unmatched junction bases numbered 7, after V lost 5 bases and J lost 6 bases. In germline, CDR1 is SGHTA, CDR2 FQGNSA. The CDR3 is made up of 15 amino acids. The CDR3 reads CASSTRTSGSLEQYF. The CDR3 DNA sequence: TGTGCCAGCAGCACCCGGACTAGCGGGAGCCTCGAGCAGTACTTC.

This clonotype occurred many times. This CDR3 is CASSPTGGSNQPQHF. The DNA for the CDR3 is TGTGCCAGCAGCCCTACAGGGGGTAGCAATCAGCCCCAGCATTTT. This sequence joins TRBV7-9 and TRBJ1-5; 8 bases align to TRBD1. Germline trimming cut 5 bases from V and 0 bases from J; bases unmatched to any gene: 3. This CDR3 is 15 amino acids long. Per germline, CDR1 SEHNR and CDR2 FQNEAQ (reference sequence).

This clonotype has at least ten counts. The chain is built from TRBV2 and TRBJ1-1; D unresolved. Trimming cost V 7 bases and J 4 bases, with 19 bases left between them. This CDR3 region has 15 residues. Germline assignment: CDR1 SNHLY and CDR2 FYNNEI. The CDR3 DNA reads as TGTGCCAGCATTGGGCACCCCACTCCGGGCACTGAAGCTTTCTTT. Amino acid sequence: CASIGHPTPGTEAFF.

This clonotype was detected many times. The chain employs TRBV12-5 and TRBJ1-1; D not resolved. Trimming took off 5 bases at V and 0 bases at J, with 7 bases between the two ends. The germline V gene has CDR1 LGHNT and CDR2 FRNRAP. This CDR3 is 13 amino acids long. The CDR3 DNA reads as TGTGCTAGTGGTGTCAGTATGAACACTGAAGCTTTCTTT. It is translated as CASGVSMNTEAFF.

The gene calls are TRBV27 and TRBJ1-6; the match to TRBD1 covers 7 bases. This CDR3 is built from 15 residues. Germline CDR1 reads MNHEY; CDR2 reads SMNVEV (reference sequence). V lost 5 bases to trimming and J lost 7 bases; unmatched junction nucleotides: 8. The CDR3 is CASSAFNRGNSPLHF. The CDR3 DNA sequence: TGTGCCAGCAGTGCTTTCAACAGGGGAAATTCACCCCTCCACTTT.

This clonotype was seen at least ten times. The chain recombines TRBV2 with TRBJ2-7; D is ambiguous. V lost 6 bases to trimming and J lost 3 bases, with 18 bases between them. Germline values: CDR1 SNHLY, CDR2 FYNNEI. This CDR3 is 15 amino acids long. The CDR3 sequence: CASSPPAPELYEQYF. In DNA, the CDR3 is TGTGCCAGCAGCCCACCGGCCCCCGAGCTCTACGAGCAGTACTTC.

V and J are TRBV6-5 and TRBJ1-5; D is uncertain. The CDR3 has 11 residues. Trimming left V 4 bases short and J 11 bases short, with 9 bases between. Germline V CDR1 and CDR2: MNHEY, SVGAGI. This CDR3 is CASSSKGSQHF. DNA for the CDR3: TGTGCCAGCAGTTCCAAGGGCTCCCAGCATTTT.